Listed below are T cell receptor beta chains from one sample, sequenced in a study of T cells after yellow fever vaccination. One entry per CDR3 protein results from TCRdb running MiXCR on the 5' RACE reads. The sample holds 300,000 to 400,000 distinct CDR3 sequences, about 10% seen once. Sequenced material: CD4+ T cells sorted from PBMCs, taken 45 days after the yellow fever booster vaccination. These receptors came from a young man who received the YFV17D yellow fever vaccine. Both conserved end residues are part of each CDR3. A D gene is named only where the DNA matches it firmly. Clone size is not always given. Where it is, it says once, few, many or a class for expanded clones.

CDR3 length	J gene	clone size	V gene	D gene	CDR3 DNA	CDR3 protein
12	TRBJ2-5	-	TRBV4-2	-	TGTGCCAGCAGCCCAGAGAGCAAGACCCAGTACTTC	CASSPESKTQYF
16	TRBJ1-3	few	TRBV5-6	-	TGTGCCAGCAGCTCTCGAGGAACAGCCTCTGGAAACACCATATATTTT	CASSSRGTASGNTIYF
15	TRBJ2-3	many	TRBV6-5	-	TGTGCCAGCAGTCGAACAGGGTTGATTACAGATACGCAGTATTTT	CASSRTGLITDTQYF
12	TRBJ1-1	few	TRBV20-1	TRBD1	TGCAGTGCCCCCCGCAGGGGGACTGAAGCTTTCTTT	CSAPRRGTEAFF
16	TRBJ1-1	few	TRBV7-2	TRBD1	TGTGCCAGCAGCCCCCGACAGGGTAACATGAACACTGAAGCTTTCTTT	CASSPRQGNMNTEAFF
13	TRBJ2-3	-	TRBV5-1	-	TGCGCCAGCAGCTTGGCGCCCTCAGATACGCAGTATTTT	CASSLAPSDTQYF
15	TRBJ2-1	-	TRBV3-1	-	TGTGCCAGCAGTTCAGCTCTTGTGTCCTACAATGAGCAGTTCTTC	CASSSALVSYNEQFF
13	TRBJ1-4	few	TRBV6-5	-	TGTGCCAGCAGGGGACGCGGGTGGGAAAAACTGTTTTTT	CASRGRGWEKLFF
16	TRBJ2-1	-	TRBV9	-	TGTGCCAGCAGCGTAGGGGCAGGTCACTCCTACAATGAGCAGTTCTTC	CASSVGAGHSYNEQFF
13	TRBJ2-5	many	TRBV2	-	TGTGCCAGCAGTGAGGGGATAGTGGGGACCCAGTACTTC	CASSEGIVGTQYF
15	TRBJ2-7	few	TRBV12-3/TRBV12-4	TRBD1	TGTGCCAGCAGCACAACATGGGACAGGGACTACGAGCAGTACTTC	CASSTTWDRDYEQYF
14	TRBJ1-2	-	TRBV10-3	TRBD1	TGTGCCGCTCACCGGGACAGGGCATTTTCTGGCTACACCTTC	CAAHRDRAFSGYTF
12	TRBJ1-4	few	TRBV12-3/TRBV12-4	-	TGTGCCAGCAACCAGGGGAATGAAAAACTGTTTTTT	CASNQGNEKLFF
13	TRBJ2-2	once	TRBV28	-	TGTGCCAGCTACAGGGAAAACACCGGGGAGCTGTTTTTT	CASYRENTGELFF
15	TRBJ2-5	few	TRBV2	-	TGTGCCAGCAGTCCCTGGGGGCTAGTAAAAGAGACCCAGTACTTC	CASSPWGLVKETQYF
12	TRBJ2-3	-	TRBV19	-	TGTACTAAGGCGGCGTTGACAGATACGCAGTATTTT	CTKAALTDTQYF
14	TRBJ1-1	-	TRBV20-1	-	TGCAGTGCAACTCTACAGGGTAGGAGCACTGAAGCTTTCTTT	CSATLQGRSTEAFF
14	TRBJ2-3	-	TRBV20-1	-	TGCAGTGCTCCCTCGGGCAGGTTCACAGATACGCAGTATTTT	CSAPSGRFTDTQYF
15	TRBJ1-5	many	TRBV12-3/TRBV12-4	TRBD1	TGTGCCAGCAGCCTGGGGACAGGGGGCAATCAGCCCCAGCATTTT	CASSLGTGGNQPQHF
15	TRBJ1-5	few	TRBV6-1	-	TGTGCCAGCAGTGAAACATGGGGGCGCGGTCAGCCCCAGCATTTT	CASSETWGRGQPQHF
13	TRBJ2-3	-	TRBV2	-	TGTGCCAGCAGCAAAACTAGACCAGATACGCAGTATTTT	CASSKTRPDTQYF
13	TRBJ2-1	few	TRBV7-2	-	TGTGCCAGCTGGCCCTTGACCTACAATGAGCAGTTCTTC	CASWPLTYNEQFF
15	TRBJ2-5	-	TRBV4-3	-	TGCGCCAGCAGCCTAATCCAGGGACTTCAAGAGACCCAGTACTTC	CASSLIQGLQETQYF
13	TRBJ2-7	many	TRBV5-1	-	TGCGCCAGCAGCTTGAGTACACCTTACGAGCAGTACTTC	CASSLSTPYEQYF
15	TRBJ2-3	-	TRBV7-2	-	TGTGCCAGCAGCGCGGAGGGACAGCCCGACAGGACGCAGTATTTT	CASSAEGQPDRTQYF
16	TRBJ1-6	few	TRBV28	-	TGTGCCAGCAGTACTCGCCCGGGGTCCTATAATTCACCCCTCCACTTT	CASSTRPGSYNSPLHF
14	TRBJ2-3	-	TRBV6-1	-	TGTGCCAGCACCGGGGGTTGGGGCACAGATACGCAGTATTTT	CASTGGWGTDTQYF
15	TRBJ2-7	few	TRBV10-1	TRBD2	TGCGCCAGCAGTGAGTCCGCGGGGGGGCTCTACGAGCAGTACTTC	CASSESAGGLYEQYF
11	TRBJ1-2	-	TRBV30	-	TGTGCCTGGCATGCGGTGGGGGGCTACACCTTC	CAWHAVGGYTF
16	TRBJ1-1	-	TRBV7-9	-	TGTGCCAGCAGCTTAGCGCTAATTGGGGATAACACTGAAGCTTTCTTT	CASSLALIGDNTEAFF
17	TRBJ1-2	-	TRBV7-2	-	TGTGCCAGCAGCTTCTCCCCCTACAGGGAGCCTATCCGTGGCTACACCTTC	CASSFSPYREPIRGYTF
17	TRBJ2-6	-	TRBV19	-	TGTGCCAGTAAGTCGACAGGATCTTTCTCTGGGGCCAACGTCCTGACTTTC	CASKSTGSFSGANVLTF
12	TRBJ1-5	many	TRBV12-3/TRBV12-4	-	TGTGCCAGCAGTTGGTACCCTCAGCCCCAGCATTTT	CASSWYPQPQHF
13	TRBJ1-2	few	TRBV18	-	TGTGCCAGCTCACCTATCGGAGATCACGGCTACACCTTC	CASSPIGDHGYTF
17	TRBJ2-3	-	TRBV5-1	-	TGCGCCAGCAGCTCCGCCACGGGGAGCGACCGACTTAGTACGCAGTATTTT	CASSSATGSDRLSTQYF
12	TRBJ1-1	few	TRBV5-1	-	TGCGCCAGCAGAACGGGGAACACTGAAGCTTTCTTT	CASRTGNTEAFF
15	TRBJ1-4	few	TRBV18	-	TGTGCCAGCACCCCTCGGGGAGCAACTAATGAAAAACTGTTTTTT	CASTPRGATNEKLFF
15	TRBJ1-1	-	TRBV4-1	-	TGCGCCAGCAGCCAAGATCAAGTAAGGGGCACTGAAGCTTTCTTT	CASSQDQVRGTEAFF
13	TRBJ1-1	-	TRBV9	-	TGTGCCAGCACCACTGGAGTGGGGGGCGAAGCTTTCTTT	CASTTGVGGEAFF
14	TRBJ1-5	-	TRBV27	-	TGTGCCAGCAGTTTATCAAGACAGAATCAGCCCCAGCATTTT	CASSLSRQNQPQHF